A selection of T cell receptor beta chains follows, all from one sample in a study of blood T cell repertoires in COVID-19. The data were produced by immunoSEQ multiplex PCR, yet TCRdb's version contains in-frame clones alone and is incomplete. The top ten clones hold 2% to 3% of a sample with 300,000 to 350,000 clones, around 90% of them seen once. The specimen sequenced was peripheral blood. Receptor source: a man between 18 and 29 years old with active or convalescent COVID-19. CDR3s include the opening cysteine and the closing phenylalanine or tryptophan. Each record gives: clone size, V gene, D gene, J gene, CDR3 DNA, CDR3 protein. A D gene is named only where the DNA matches it firmly. Size is stated for part of the rows, as once, few or many counts, or as a class when the clone is expanded.

clone size: .
V gene: TRBV18
D gene: .
J gene: TRBJ1-1
CDR3 DNA: TGTGCCAGCTCAACTCTAACCAGGCTGAACACTGAAGCTTTCTTT
CDR3 protein: CASSTLTRLNTEAFF

clone size: .
V gene: TRBV18
D gene: .
J gene: TRBJ1-4
CDR3 DNA: TGTGCCAGCTCCCTGCAGACTGCAACTAATGAAAAACTGTTTTTT
CDR3 protein: CASSLQTATNEKLFF

clone size: .
V gene: TRBV2
D gene: TRBD1
J gene: TRBJ1-5
CDR3 DNA: TGTGCCAGCAGTCAGGACAGGGGGAGGCAGCCCCAGCATTTT
CDR3 protein: CASSQDRGRQPQHF

clone size: .
V gene: TRBV5-6
D gene: .
J gene: TRBJ2-2
CDR3 DNA: TGTGCCAGCGACGGGAAAGGCACCGGGGAGCTGTTTTTT
CDR3 protein: CASDGKGTGELFF

clone size: .
V gene: TRBV6-5
D gene: TRBD1
J gene: TRBJ2-2
CDR3 DNA: TGTGCCAGCAAGGACAGGGTAGGGACCGGGGAGCTGTTTTTT
CDR3 protein: CASKDRVGTGELFF

clone size: .
V gene: TRBV6-5
D gene: .
J gene: TRBJ1-3
CDR3 DNA: TGTGCCAGCAGTTACTCTGACACCGGAAACACCATATATTTT
CDR3 protein: CASSYSDTGNTIYF

clone size: .
V gene: TRBV24-1
D gene: .
J gene: TRBJ2-2
CDR3 DNA: TGTGCCACCAGTGACCACCGGGACACCGGGGAGCTGTTTTTT
CDR3 protein: CATSDHRDTGELFF

clone size: .
V gene: TRBV6-5
D gene: .
J gene: TRBJ1-1
CDR3 DNA: TGTGCCAGCAGTTACCTGGACAGTGGGGAGGCTTTCTTT
CDR3 protein: CASSYLDSGEAFF

clone size: .
V gene: TRBV27
D gene: TRBD1
J gene: TRBJ1-5
CDR3 DNA: TGTGCCAGCAGTTTACACAGGGGAAATCAGCCCCAGCATTTT
CDR3 protein: CASSLHRGNQPQHF

clone size: few
V gene: TRBV4-3
D gene: .
J gene: TRBJ1-2
CDR3 DNA: TGCGCCAGCAGCCAAACCCCATCGCCAGGGAAAGGTGGCTACACCTTC
CDR3 protein: CASSQTPSPGKGGYTF

clone size: .
V gene: TRBV10-3
D gene: .
J gene: TRBJ2-1
CDR3 DNA: TGTGCCATCAGTGTCAATGGAAGGCGAGGAGCTGGTGGTAATGAGCAGTTCTTC
CDR3 protein: CAISVNGRRGAGGNEQFF

clone size: .
V gene: TRBV10-3
D gene: .
J gene: TRBJ1-2
CDR3 DNA: TGTGCCGTCAACCCAGGAATAAACTATGGCTACACCTTC
CDR3 protein: CAVNPGINYGYTF

clone size: .
V gene: TRBV15
D gene: .
J gene: TRBJ1-4
CDR3 DNA: TGTGCCACCAGCAGAGGGGGGGTTGCAACTAATGAAAAACTGTTTTTT
CDR3 protein: CATSRGGVATNEKLFF

clone size: .
V gene: TRBV6-5
D gene: TRBD1
J gene: TRBJ2-4
CDR3 DNA: TGTGCCAGCAGGCCCCGACAGGGTGTTAATTACATTCAGTACTTC
CDR3 protein: CASRPRQGVNYIQYF

clone size: .
V gene: TRBV9
D gene: TRBD2
J gene: TRBJ2-5
CDR3 DNA: TGTGCCAGCAGCGTTTCTAGCGGGGGAGGGGGCCAAGAGACCCAGTACTTC
CDR3 protein: CASSVSSGGGGQETQYF

clone size: .
V gene: TRBV29-1
D gene: .
J gene: TRBJ2-7
CDR3 DNA: TGCAGCGTTGCTTACAGTACCTACGAGCAGTACTTC
CDR3 protein: CSVAYSTYEQYF

clone size: .
V gene: TRBV2
D gene: .
J gene: TRBJ2-6
CDR3 DNA: TGTGCCAGTAGCTCTGGGGCCAACGTCCTGACTTTC
CDR3 protein: CASSSGANVLTF

clone size: .
V gene: TRBV5-5
D gene: .
J gene: TRBJ2-1
CDR3 DNA: TGTGCCAGCAGCTTACGACAGATTATCTCGGACAATGAGCAGTTCTTC
CDR3 protein: CASSLRQIISDNEQFF